Presented here are 27 T cell receptor beta chains from one specimen sequenced in a study of identical twins. TCRdb used MiXCR to reprocess the 5' RACE reads, holding one entry per CDR3 protein. The sample lists around 1.7 million distinct CDR3 sequences, around 33% occurring once. Specimen: cord blood. The receptors were sampled from a newborn girl in good health.

This chain links TRBV7-2 with TRBJ2-2; the D is unclear. Per germline, CDR1 SGHTA and CDR2 FQGNSA. The CDR3 runs 16 residues. V lost 1 base to trimming and J lost 6 bases, with 15 bases between them. Here the CDR3 reads CASSLESFLVAGELFF. CDR3 coding DNA: TGTGCCAGCAGCTTAGAATCGTTCTTAGTCGCCGGGGAGCTGTTTTTT.

This clonotype was recorded at least ten times. The CDR3, as DNA: TGCAGTGCTCCGGCTAGTTATATTCAGTACTTC. This codes for CSAPASYIQYF. V and J are TRBV20-1 and TRBJ2-4; D call uncertain. Per the germline V gene, CDR1 is DFQATT and CDR2 is SNEGSKA (reference sequence). V lost 5 bases and J lost 10, with 12 bases in between. The CDR3 extends over 11 amino acids.

The chain links TRBV11-2 to TRBJ2-3, with 16 positions matching TRBD2. Germline V gives CDR1 SGHAT, CDR2 FQNNGV. The V gene end was trimmed by 3 bases and the J gene end by 5 bases; junction bases not matched to a gene: 11. The CDR3 has 19 residues. For the CDR3, the DNA is TGTGCCAGCAGCTTGGACGCCGGGACTAGCGGGGGGGCTATAGATACGCAGTATTTT. Translating gives CASSLDAGTSGGAIDTQYF.

This chain links TRBV7-9 with TRBJ2-7, with a tentative D call TRBD1 (6 bases). V shed 5 bases and J shed 2 bases, with 19 bases lying between them. This CDR3 is 16 amino acids long. Germline CDR1 reads SEHNR; CDR2 reads FQNEAQ (reference sequence). The CDR3 reads CASSPHSDRGPYEQYF. The CDR3 DNA reads TGTGCCAGCAGCCCCCATTCGGACAGAGGTCCCTACGAGCAGTACTTC.

This clonotype was counted only a few times. The genes are TRBV20-1 and TRBJ2-3; possible D gene TRBD2, 6 bases. Germline-derived CDR1 and CDR2 are DFQATT and SNEGSKA (reference sequence). Trimming took 3 bases from V and 2 from J, leaving 12 bases between them. The CDR3 spans 14 residues. For the CDR3, the DNA is TGCAGTGCTAGGGGGGGTTATTACACAGATACGCAGTATTTT. Translating gives CSARGGYYTDTQYF.

CDR3 coding DNA: TGCGCCAGCAGCCGCTGGCCCAGTTTCTACACAGATACGCAGTATTTT. This codes for CASSRWPSFYTDTQYF. This rearrangement joins TRBV4-1 to TRBJ2-3; D not certain. CDR3 size: 16 residues. Trimming took off 4 bases at V and 2 bases at J, with 16 bases between the two ends. Germline CDR1 reads MGHRA; CDR2 reads YSYEKL.

The V call is TRBV27, the J call TRBJ2-5; possibly TRBD1 or TRBD2 for D (6 bases each). Trimming left V 3 bases short and J 5 bases short, with 25 bases between. Per the germline V gene, CDR1 is MNHEY and CDR2 is SMNVEV (reference sequence). CDR3 length: 18 amino acids. The DNA for the CDR3 is TGTGCCAGCAGTTTGGAGGGGGGCCCGGGCTCAGCCGGGGAGACCCAGTACTTC. Translation: CASSLEGGPGSAGETQYF.

This clonotype came up many times. The rearrangement links TRBV5-1 to TRBJ1-2; 7 bases match TRBD1. V lost 3 bases to trimming and J lost 2 bases; unmatched junction nucleotides: 4. Germline V gene sequence: CDR1 SGHRS, CDR2 YFSETQ. This CDR3 comprises 14 residues. The CDR3 bases are TGCGCCAGCAGCTATGACAGGGCGAACTATGGCTACACCTTC. This gives the protein CASSYDRANYGYTF.

The chain joins TRBV25-1 to TRBJ2-1; 10 bases agree with TRBD2. Per the germline V gene, CDR1 is MGHDK and CDR2 is SYGVNS. J lost 6 bases, V lost 3 bases, and 8 bases had no gene match. CDR3 length: 16 residues. CDR3 in amino acids: CASSEGLAPKFNEQFF. The CDR3, as DNA: TGTGCCAGCAGTGAGGGACTAGCGCCGAAATTCAATGAGCAGTTCTTC.

The rearrangement joins TRBV19 to TRBJ2-1, with TRBD2 matching over 14 bases. The junction had 10 bases not matched to a gene; V was cut back by 2 bases and J by 7 bases. CDR1 and CDR2 (germline): LNHDA, SQIVND (reference sequence). The CDR3 runs 18 residues. This chain's CDR3 is CASSIRTSGRILLNEQFF. CDR3 DNA: TGTGCCAGTAGTATAAGGACTAGCGGGAGGATTTTGTTGAATGAGCAGTTCTTC.

The chain employs TRBV3-1 and TRBJ2-5; D is possibly TRBD2 (6 bases). Germline lookup yields CDR1 LGHDT and CDR2 YNNKEL (reference sequence). The CDR3 loop spans 16 amino acids. Trimming pared 0 bases from V and 1 base from J, leaving 12 bases between. CDR3 amino acids: CASSQDWGTLQETQYF. The DNA for the CDR3 is TGTGCCAGCAGCCAAGATTGGGGGACTCTCCAAGAGACCCAGTACTTC.

This clonotype was found many times. The genes are TRBV29-1 and TRBJ1-2, with D possibly matching TRBD1 (6 bases). The CDR3 sequence is 12 residues long. V lost 4 bases to trimming and J lost 7 bases, with 13 bases between them. Germline assignment: CDR1 SQVTM and CDR2 ANQGSEA. CDR3 bases: TGCAGCGTTGTATGGGGGCTTGGTGGCTACACCTTC. This translates into CSVVWGLGGYTF.

The rearrangement uses TRBV27 and TRBJ1-6; unclear D gene. Germline values: CDR1 MNHEY, CDR2 SMNVEV (reference sequence). Trimming took 3 bases from V and 8 from J, leaving 8 bases between them. The CDR3 spans 13 residues. CDR3 nucleotide sequence: TGTGCCAGCAGTTTTTCCGGGGATTCACCCCTCCACTTT. Protein product: CASSFSGDSPLHF.

The gene calls are TRBV11-3 and TRBJ2-1; 10 bases line up with TRBD2. The CDR3 has 18 amino acids. Germline-derived CDR1 and CDR2 are SGHNT and YENEEA. The J segment lost 0 bases and the V segment lost 1 base, leaving 6 bases of the junction unmatched. CDR3 region: CASSLGLAGAASYNEQFF. The CDR3 coding sequence is TGTGCCAGCAGCTTAGGACTAGCGGGCGCCGCCTCCTACAATGAGCAGTTCTTC.

This clonotype was detected ten times or more. This chain links TRBV12-3 or TRBV12-4 with TRBJ1-2, with unresolved D. The CDR3 runs 15 residues. The germline V and J ends were trimmed by 2 bases and 5 bases, with 15 bases remaining between them. The CDR3 loop reads CASSLSGPMVYGYTF. Here the CDR3 DNA reads TGTGCCAGCAGTTTATCCGGACCGATGGTTTATGGCTACACCTTC.

The V and J genes are TRBV9 and TRBJ2-1; 10 bases match TRBD2. V trimming: 4 bases; J trimming: 0 bases; junction bases outside the gene matches: 10. Germline loops: CDR1 SGDLS, CDR2 YYNGEE. The CDR3 is made up of 18 amino acids. The CDR3 region is CASSPSGSDPSSYNEQFF. The DNA for the CDR3 is TGTGCCAGCAGCCCTAGCGGGAGCGACCCTAGCTCCTACAATGAGCAGTTCTTC.

This clonotype was seen a few times. The chain recombines TRBV3-1 with TRBJ2-1; 8 bases match TRBD2. Losses at the gene ends were 3 bases for V and 9 bases for J; bases not matched to a gene: 7. Germline loops: CDR1 LGHDT, CDR2 YNNKEL (reference sequence). The CDR3 is 14 residues long. CDR3 region: CASSQGTSGIEQFF. CDR3 DNA: TGTGCCAGCAGCCAGGGGACTAGTGGGATTGAGCAGTTCTTC.

Only a few counts were recorded for this clonotype. The chain carries TRBV10-3 and TRBJ2-1; 10 bases map to TRBD2. Unmatched junction bases numbered 4, after V lost 3 bases and J lost 5 bases. The germline V gene has CDR1 ENHRY and CDR2 SYGVKD. The CDR3 sequence is 15 residues long. CDR3 coding DNA: TGTGCCATCAGTGAAGAACTAGCGGGAAACAATGAGCAGTTCTTC. It translates to CAISEELAGNNEQFF.

This clonotype was observed a handful of times. The DNA for the CDR3 is TGCAGTGCTCAGGGGGCCACTGAAGCTTTCTTT. Amino acids: CSAQGATEAFF. The J gene is TRBJ1-1, the V gene TRBV20-1; 8 nucleotides match TRBD1. V lost 5 bases to trimming and J lost 4 bases; unmatched junction nucleotides: 0. Looked up from germline, CDR1 is DFQATT and CDR2 is SNEGSKA (reference sequence). The CDR3 sequence is 11 residues long.

The chain recombines TRBV4-1 with TRBJ2-3; D possibly corresponds to TRBD1 (6 bases). V shed 4 bases and J shed 4 bases, with 21 bases lying between them. Per germline, CDR1 MGHRA and CDR2 YSYEKL. The length of the CDR3 is 17 residues. Here the CDR3 DNA reads TGCGCCAGCAGCCGAGGACCGGGACACAAACAATCAGATACGCAGTATTTT. Translating gives CASSRGPGHKQSDTQYF.

The chain joins TRBV9 to TRBJ2-4, with 10 nucleotides matching TRBD2. The DNA end is a closer match to TRBJ2-5, so the J assignment may be wrong. The CDR3 is made up of 16 amino acids. From germline, CDR1 is SGDLS and CDR2 YYNGEE. In DNA form, the CDR3 reads TGTGCCAGCAGCGTATTCAGCGGGAGGGCCAAAGAGACCCAGTACTTC. Protein: CASSVFSGRAKETQYF.

This clonotype occurred a few times. The chain employs TRBV28 and TRBJ2-3; 10 bases are shared with TRBD2. Per germline, CDR1 MDHEN and CDR2 SYDVKM. V lost 2 bases to trimming and J lost 2 bases; unmatched junction nucleotides: 10. The CDR3 has 18 residues. The DNA of the CDR3 is TGTGCCAGCAGTTTACTCATTTCCGGGACTAGCGACACAGATACGCAGTATTTT. This codes for CASSLLISGTSDTDTQYF.

The CDR3 DNA follows: TGTGCCAGCAGTGCGCCGGGGGGCTACACCTTC. Amino acid sequence: CASSAPGGYTF. V gene TRBV2 combines with J gene TRBJ1-2, with D unclear. The CDR3 covers 11 residues. Trimming left V 4 bases short and J 8 bases short, with 8 bases between. The germline CDR1 and CDR2 sequences are SNHLY and FYNNEI.

The genes are TRBV20-1 and TRBJ1-2; D possibly corresponds to TRBD1 (5 bases). Germline V gene data show CDR1 as DFQATT and CDR2 as SNEGSKA (reference sequence). The germline V and J ends were trimmed by 7 bases and 4 bases, with 16 bases remaining between them. This CDR3 contains 13 residues. CDR3 nucleotides: TGCAGTGTTACCCGGCAGGGAACCTATGGCTACACCTTC. Its protein product is CSVTRQGTYGYTF.

This clonotype was counted between two and nine times. V and J are TRBV24-1 and TRBJ2-5; D is undetermined. Germline CDR1 KGHDR, CDR2 SFDVKD. Trimming left V 9 bases short and J 6 bases short, with 7 bases between. The CDR3 covers 10 residues. The CDR3 DNA is TGTGCCACCGATTACAAGACCCAGTACTTC. Its protein product is CATDYKTQYF.

This clonotype was counted only a few times. The V and J genes are TRBV20-1 and TRBJ2-4; perhaps TRBD2 as D (5 bases). Trimming cost V 0 bases and J 1 base, with 16 bases left between them. Germline CDR1 reads DFQATT; CDR2 reads SNEGSKA (reference sequence). CDR3 length: 17 residues. This CDR3 reads CSARDFEGVVAKNIQYF. The CDR3 coding sequence is TGCAGTGCTAGAGATTTTGAGGGAGTCGTGGCCAAAAACATTCAGTACTTC.

The chain employs TRBV12-5 and TRBJ2-7, with TRBD2 as a possible D gene (5 bases). The V end lost 7 bases, the J end lost 7 bases, and 20 bases lay between the germline ends. Germline assignment: CDR1 LGHNT and CDR2 FRNRAP. CDR3 length: 14 amino acids. CDR3 nucleotide sequence: TGTGCTAGTGCCCTGAACGGGATTAACAATGAGCAGTACTTC. As protein: CASALNGINNEQYF.